This is a list of T cell receptor beta chains from one sample in a study of T cells after yellow fever vaccination. TCRdb fed the 5' RACE reads into MiXCR, producing one record per CDR3 protein. The sample yields 150,000 to 200,000 distinct CDR3 sequences, around 10% seen once. This material consisted of CD8+ T cells sorted from PBMCs, taken 15 days after the yellow fever booster vaccination. These receptor sequences come from a man aged 18-30 years who received the YFV17D yellow fever vaccine. Both conserved end residues are trimmed from each CDR3.

TRBV9,TRBJ2-3,ASSVGGGVGSQDTQY
TRBV29-1,TRBJ2-7,SVVSYEQY
TRBV7-8,TRBJ2-7,ASSSPFLAYEQY
TRBV11-2,TRBJ2-2,ASSDRGPVTGELF
TRBV6-1,TRBJ1-5,ASSEEGGSNQPQH
TRBV18,TRBJ2-1,ASSPLRINEQF
TRBV4-1,TRBJ2-5,ASSPRGGGGYETQY
TRBV4-1,TRBJ1-6,ASSSRHRVLHSPLH
TRBV7-8,TRBJ2-3,ASSSIVPDTQY
TRBV11-2,TRBJ2-3,ASSTGLAGDTQY
TRBV6-2/TRBV6-3,TRBJ1-2,ASSYALRDNYGYT
TRBV4-1,TRBJ1-2,ASSQVGTVIYGYT
TRBV7-4,TRBJ1-2,ASSLAQGSPYGYT
TRBV6-2/TRBV6-3,TRBJ1-1,ASSYSIRGARGPPEAF
TRBV6-5,TRBJ1-2,ASSGTANWGYT
TRBV7-3,TRBJ1-1,ASRSGTGDTEAF
TRBV7-9,TRBJ2-5,ASSPPRDRGLKTQY
TRBV29-1,TRBJ1-2,SVEDQWGPISPSGYGYT
TRBV20-1,TRBJ2-2,SARSGTGELF
TRBV27,TRBJ2-1,ASSFTGLPEQF
TRBV20-1,TRBJ2-3,SARLRGVTDTQY
TRBV12-3/TRBV12-4,TRBJ2-7,ASSPSGGAYEQY
TRBV7-9,TRBJ2-2,ASSLEDVSGELF
TRBV12-3/TRBV12-4,TRBJ1-2,ASSSTGGSGYYGYT
TRBV20-1,TRBJ2-2,SARDLDRENTGELF
TRBV7-6,TRBJ2-3,ASSLGPGGLTDTQY
TRBV7-2,TRBJ2-2,ASSPLAGYGELF
TRBV9,TRBJ1-5,ASSTHPTANQPQH
TRBV4-1,TRBJ1-2,ASSQVSGVVDGYT
TRBV27,TRBJ2-1,ASSFGTSGGYNEQF
TRBV30,TRBJ1-1,AWSLGVGLRTEAF
TRBV10-3,TRBJ2-5,AISEVNEGPRETQY
TRBV7-9,TRBJ1-1,ASSLRGGMNTEAF
TRBV7-9,TRBJ2-2,ASSWGPQDTGELF
TRBV11-3,TRBJ2-5,ASSEGQGMGETQY
TRBV10-2,TRBJ2-5,ASRGSSGGRETQY
TRBV5-1,TRBJ2-1,ASSLGLAGGREQF
TRBV29-1,TRBJ2-5,SVEDPGASGGRETQY
TRBV2,TRBJ2-1,ASRPGLASINEQF
TRBV12-3/TRBV12-4,TRBJ2-5,ASSLKSGGIQETQY
TRBV2,TRBJ2-7,ASSGDSLVGYEQY